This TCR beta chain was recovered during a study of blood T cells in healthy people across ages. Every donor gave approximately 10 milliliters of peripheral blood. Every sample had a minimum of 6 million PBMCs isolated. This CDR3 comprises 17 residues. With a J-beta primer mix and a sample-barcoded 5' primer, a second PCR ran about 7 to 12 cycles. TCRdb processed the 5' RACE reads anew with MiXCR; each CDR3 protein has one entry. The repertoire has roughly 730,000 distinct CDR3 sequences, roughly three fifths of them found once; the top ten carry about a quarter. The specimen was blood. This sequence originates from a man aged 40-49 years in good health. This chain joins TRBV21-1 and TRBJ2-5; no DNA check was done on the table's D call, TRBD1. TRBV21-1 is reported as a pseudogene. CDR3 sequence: CASSKHRDRGSQETQYF. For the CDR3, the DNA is TGTGCCAGCAGCAAACACCGGGACAGGGGATCCCAAGAGACCCAGTACTTC.